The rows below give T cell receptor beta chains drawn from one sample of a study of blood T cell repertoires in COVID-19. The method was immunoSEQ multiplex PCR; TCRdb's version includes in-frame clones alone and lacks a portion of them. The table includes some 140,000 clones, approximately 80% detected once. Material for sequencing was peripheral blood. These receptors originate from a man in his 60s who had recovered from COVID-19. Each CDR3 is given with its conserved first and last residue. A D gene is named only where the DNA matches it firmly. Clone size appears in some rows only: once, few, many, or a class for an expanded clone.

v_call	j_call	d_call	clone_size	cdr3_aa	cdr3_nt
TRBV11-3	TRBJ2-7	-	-	CASSTNLGEQYF	TGTGCCAGCAGCACGAACCTCGGCGAGCAGTACTTC
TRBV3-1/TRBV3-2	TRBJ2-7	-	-	CASSQETRASYEQYF	TGTGCCAGCAGCCAAGAGACCAGGGCCTCCTACGAGCAGTACTTC
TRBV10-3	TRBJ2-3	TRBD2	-	CAIRPSGTSTDTQYF	TGTGCCATCAGGCCTAGCGGGACTAGCACAGATACGCAGTATTTT
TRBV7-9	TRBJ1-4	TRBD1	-	CASSSLPGGLNEKLFF	TGTGCCAGCAGCTCTCTCCCAGGGGGCCTGAATGAAAAACTGTTTTTT
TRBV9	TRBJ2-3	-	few	CASSVNQGGPDTQYF	TGTGCCAGCAGTGTGAACCAGGGAGGTCCAGATACGCAGTATTTT
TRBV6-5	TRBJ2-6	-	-	CASLSSGANVLTF	TGTGCCAGTCTCAGCTCTGGGGCCAACGTCCTGACTTTC
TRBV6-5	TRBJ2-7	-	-	CASNPGGGGSYEQYF	TGTGCCAGCAACCCCGGGGGTGGGGGCTCCTACGAGCAGTACTTC
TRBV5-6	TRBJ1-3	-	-	CASSYPGVGNTIYF	TGTGCCAGCAGCTACCCCGGGGTTGGAAACACCATATATTTT
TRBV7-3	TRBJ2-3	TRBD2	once	CASSRNPGLAGGRTDTQYF	TGTGCCAGCAGCCGGAACCCCGGACTAGCGGGAGGGAGGACAGATACGCAGTATTTT
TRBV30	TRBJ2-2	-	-	CAWSGIRGATPNTGELFF	TGTGCCTGGAGTGGCATCCGGGGAGCGACACCGAACACCGGGGAGCTGTTTTTT
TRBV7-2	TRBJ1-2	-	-	CASRSGGGYTF	TGTGCCAGCAGGTCGGGAGGGGGCTACACCTTC